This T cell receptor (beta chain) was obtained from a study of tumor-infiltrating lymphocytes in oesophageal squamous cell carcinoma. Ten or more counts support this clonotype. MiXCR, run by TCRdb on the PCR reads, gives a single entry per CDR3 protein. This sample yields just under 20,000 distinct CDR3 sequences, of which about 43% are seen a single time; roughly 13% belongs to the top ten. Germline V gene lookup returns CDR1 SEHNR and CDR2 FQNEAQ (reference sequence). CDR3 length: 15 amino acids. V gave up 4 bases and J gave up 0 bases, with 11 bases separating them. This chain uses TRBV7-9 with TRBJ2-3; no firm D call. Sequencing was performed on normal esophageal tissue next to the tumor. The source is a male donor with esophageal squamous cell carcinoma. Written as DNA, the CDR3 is TGTGCCAGCAGCTCACCCGGGTCTAGCACAGATACGCAGTATTTT. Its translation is CASSSPGSSTDTQYF.